This T cell receptor beta chain was obtained from a study of blood T cell repertoires in COVID-19. As for the study in general: The United States, Italy and Spain supplied acute and convalescent COVID-19 samples. From T cells, B-cell-depleted T cells, or PBMCs came the material, which was cDNA or gDNA.

The CDR3 is made up of 13 amino acids. The V end was cut by 0 bases, the J end by 5 bases, with 8 bases between. The germline V gene encodes CDR1 SGHDT and CDR2 YYEEEE. In the original workflow: Quantification of nucleated cells was approximated via reference gene primer amplification. Assay used: immunoSEQ multiplex PCR; TCRdb lists only in-frame clones, some missing. That table is the source of V, J and clone size, and D and trimming were worked out from the DNA. This table holds about 26,000 clones, about 90% found once. The rearrangement uses TRBV5-6 and TRBJ2-5; unclear D gene. The TCR originated in a human donor in a cohort sampled during active COVID-19. The sequenced sample consisted of peripheral blood. The CDR3 sequence is CASSLVSSETQYF. CDR3 coding DNA: TGTGCCAGCAGCTTGGTCTCCTCGGAGACCCAGTACTTC.